Shown below are 19 T cell receptor beta chains from a single sample sequenced in a study of T cells in Graves' hyperthyroidism and ophthalmopathy. Amplification targeted TCR beta CDR3 regions from RNA transcripts. The TCR CDR3 was amplified in a first-round RT-PCR using the HTBI primer set. TCRdb re-derived calls from the multiplex PCR reads in MiXCR, one entry per CDR3 protein. The data hold 350,000 to 400,000 distinct CDR3 sequences, with approximately 15% observed a single time. Input material: blood. The receptors derive from a woman aged 60 to 75 with Graves' hyperthyroidism.

This clonotype was found many times. The chain combines TRBV2 with TRBJ2-5, with 7 bases that match TRBD2. The CDR3 loop spans 12 amino acids. With 6 bases clipped from V and 2 bases from J, the junction kept 0 bases outside the gene matches. Germline V CDR1 and CDR2: SNHLY, FYNNEI. CDR3 amino acids: CASRGGQETQYF. CDR3 bases: TGTGCCAGCAGGGGGGGGCAAGAGACCCAGTACTTC.

This clonotype appeared many times. J is TRBJ2-3 and V is TRBV11-3, with TRBD2 matching over 7 bases. Per the germline V gene, CDR1 is SGHNT and CDR2 is YENEEA. The CDR3 loop spans 15 amino acids. The ends lost 1 base at V and 5 bases at J; junction bases unmatched: 6. CDR3: CASSLGGGGRDTQYF. As DNA, the CDR3 is TGTGCCAGCAGCTTAGGAGGAGGCGGGAGAGATACGCAGTATTTT.

This clonotype was observed once. The chain recombines TRBV11-2 with TRBJ2-1; D unresolved. This CDR3 contains 17 residues. The V gene's germline CDR1 is SGHAT and CDR2 FQNNGV. V was clipped by 2 bases and J by 10 bases, with 24 bases between them. The CDR3 DNA sequence: TGTGCCAGCAGCTTATTTGTTGTTGGATCCCTAGGCGGCGAGCAGTTCTTC. The encoded protein is CASSLFVVGSLGGEQFF.

This clonotype was observed many times. The chain couples TRBV28 to TRBJ2-3, with TRBD2 matching 9 bases. This CDR3 contains 15 residues. V lost 10 bases and J lost 2; bases outside the gene matches: 10. CDR1 is MDHEN, CDR2 SYDVKM, per germline. In DNA form, the CDR3 reads TGTGCCACCAGGGAACCTAGCGGGGACACAGATACGCAGTATTTT. This gives the protein CATREPSGDTDTQYF.

The rearrangement joins TRBV5-4 to TRBJ1-4; no clear D gene. V was shortened by 0 bases and J by 0 bases, with 12 bases between the two germline ends. The CDR3 runs 17 residues. Looked up from germline, CDR1 is SGHNT and CDR2 is YYREEE (reference sequence). The CDR3 loop reads CASSLVGLGATNEKLFF. For the CDR3, the DNA is TGTGCCAGCAGCTTGGTAGGGTTGGGAGCAACTAATGAAAAACTGTTTTTT.

This clonotype showed up just a few times. This chain joins TRBV27 and TRBJ2-7; D possibly matches TRBD1 or TRBD2 (5 bases each). Between the trimmed V and J ends, which lost 3 bases and 5 bases, there was a span of 17 bases. The length of the CDR3 is 15 residues. Germline loops: CDR1 MNHEY, CDR2 SMNVEV (reference sequence). CDR3 protein: CASSFRDPPWDEQYF. The CDR3, as DNA: TGTGCCAGCAGTTTCCGGGACCCGCCCTGGGACGAGCAGTACTTC.

This clonotype was recorded many times. The chain carries TRBV24-1 and TRBJ2-7; the match to TRBD1 covers 9 bases. The V and J ends lost 4 bases and 3 bases, in that order; junction bases with no gene match: 6. Germline CDR1 KGHDR, CDR2 SFDVKD. The CDR3 spans 15 residues. The CDR3 nucleotides read TGTGCCACCAGTGACCCCGGGACAGGGCACTACGAGCAGTACTTC. It is translated as CATSDPGTGHYEQYF.

This clonotype was counted ten times or more. The chain joins TRBV7-9 to TRBJ1-5; 9 bases fit TRBD1. This CDR3 comprises 14 residues. V dropped 5 bases and J dropped 4; count of bases not matched to a gene: 3. Germline loops: CDR1 SEHNR, CDR2 FQNEAQ (reference sequence). The CDR3: CASSHRGRNQPQHF. CDR3 bases: TGTGCCAGCAGCCACAGGGGGCGGAATCAGCCCCAGCATTTT. Based on the CDR3 plus reference TRBV7-9 and TRBJ1-5, the full variable domain is DTGVSQNPRHKITKRGQNVTFRCDPISEHNRLYWYRQTLGQGPEFLTYFQNEAQLEKSRLLSDRFSAERPKGSFSTLEIQRTEQGDSAMYLCASSHRGRNQPQHFGDGTRLSIL.

There are many counts of this clonotype. The chain joins TRBV11-2 to TRBJ2-7; D is possibly TRBD1 (6 bases). The germline gives CDR1 SGHAT, CDR2 FQNNGV. Between the trimmed V and J ends, which lost 6 bases and 2 bases, there was a span of 14 bases. The CDR3 spans 14 residues. DNA of the CDR3: TGTGCCAGCAGGGACAGTTCAGGGCCCTACGAGCAGTACTTC. Residues: CASRDSSGPYEQYF.

This clonotype was observed many times. This sequence joins TRBV20-1 and TRBJ2-1, with TRBD2 matching over 15 bases. The V gene's germline CDR1 is DFQATT and CDR2 SNEGSKA (reference sequence). The CDR3 has 16 residues. The trim removed 0 bases at V and 6 bases at J, leaving 3 bases unmatched. The CDR3 nucleotides are TGCAGTGCTAGAGATGAGGGACTAGCGGGAGGCAATGAGCAGTTCTTC. Its protein is CSARDEGLAGGNEQFF.

This clonotype was detected many times. The chain combines TRBV12-3 or TRBV12-4 with TRBJ1-1; TRBD1 is a possible D gene (5 bases). Trimming took 5 bases from V and 6 from J, leaving 16 bases between them. The CDR3 sequence is 14 residues long. CDR3 sequence: CASSPPQGRSEAFF. In DNA, the CDR3 is TGTGCCAGCAGTCCTCCCCAGGGTAGGTCTGAAGCTTTCTTT.

This clonotype was seen ten or more times. The chain combines TRBV7-3 with TRBJ2-1; maybe TRBD2 (6 bases). Germline lookup yields CDR1 SGHTA and CDR2 FQGTGA. V lost 5 bases and J 6 bases, leaving 14 bases between the germline ends. This CDR3 is 14 amino acids long. The DNA for the CDR3 is TGTGCCAGCAGCCGGGACTCTCTGTCCAATGAGCAGTTCTTC. Amino acids: CASSRDSLSNEQFF.

Many counts were recorded for this clonotype. The chain employs TRBV5-1 and TRBJ2-1; D perhaps matches TRBD2 (5 bases). Deletions cut 0 bases from V and 7 bases from J, with 23 bases between. Germline lookup yields CDR1 SGHRS and CDR2 YFSETQ. CDR3 size: 18 residues. CDR3 region: CASSLGPQRPPGFNEQFF. The CDR3, as DNA: TGCGCCAGCAGCTTGGGGCCGCAGCGCCCCCCGGGATTTAATGAGCAGTTCTTC. The variable domain in full, completed from reference TRBV5-1 and TRBJ2-1, reads KAGVTQTPRYLIKTRGQQVTLSCSPISGHRSVSWYQQTPGQGLQFLFEYFSETQRNKGNFPGRFSGRQFSNSRSEMNVSTLELGDSALYLCASSLGPQRPPGFNEQFFGPGTRLTVL.

This clonotype was counted ten times or more. J is TRBJ2-7 and V is TRBV3-1; TRBD1 matches at 9 bases. The CDR3 runs 18 residues. The V gene's germline CDR1 is LGHDT and CDR2 YNNKEL (reference sequence). With V trimmed by 4 bases and J by 3 bases, 16 bases remained unmatched. DNA of the CDR3: TGTGCCAGCAGCCTGGGGACAGGGAGGAGCTTGCGGCGCTACGAGCAGTACTTC. Encoded protein: CASSLGTGRSLRRYEQYF.

The rearrangement joins TRBV25-1 to TRBJ1-2; no clear D. The CDR3 sequence is 14 residues long. Trimming removed 2 bases from V and 0 bases from J, with 7 bases in between. The germline V gene encodes CDR1 MGHDK and CDR2 SYGVNS. This chain's CDR3 is CASSEVGTNYGYTF. The CDR3 nucleotides are TGTGCCAGCAGTGAAGTCGGCACTAACTATGGCTACACCTTC.

This clonotype was seen ten or more times. J is TRBJ2-7 and V is TRBV6-1; TRBD2 aligns across 10 bases. The CDR3 extends over 13 amino acids. The J segment lost 6 bases and the V segment lost 8 bases, leaving 7 bases of the junction unmatched. Germline CDR1 reads MNHNS; CDR2 reads SASEGT. The CDR3, as DNA: TGTGCCAGCGAAGCGGGAGGGCCTTCCGAGCAGTACTTC. Its translation: CASEAGGPSEQYF.

Many counts were recorded for this clonotype. The chain has TRBV20-1 and TRBJ2-2; TRBD2 matches at 9 bases. The CDR3 is 18 residues long. The germline V gene has CDR1 DFQATT and CDR2 SNEGSKA (reference sequence). Trimming took 2 bases from V and 5 from J; bases not matched to a gene: 15. CDR3 sequence (DNA): TGCAGTGCTAGACCCGATACCAAGCTAGCGGGGTTAACCGGGGAGCTGTTTTTT. As protein: CSARPDTKLAGLTGELFF.

This clonotype has more than one count but fewer than ten. V gene TRBV4-1 combines with J gene TRBJ1-3; 7 bases map to TRBD1. Per the germline V gene, CDR1 is MGHRA and CDR2 is YSYEKL. The length of the CDR3 is 16 residues. V trimming: 0 bases; J trimming: 3 bases; junction bases outside the gene matches: 5. The CDR3 is CASSQESGQVGNTIYF. CDR3 DNA: TGCGCCAGCAGCCAAGAATCAGGACAGGTTGGAAACACCATATATTTT.

V gene TRBV18 combines with J gene TRBJ1-3; D is unresolved. The CDR3 runs 14 residues. Germline CDR1 KGHSH, CDR2 LQKENI. Trimming removed 3 bases at V and 6 bases at J, with 12 bases between. For the CDR3, the DNA is TGTGCCAGCTCACCCAGGAGCCTTGAAAACACCATATATTTT. Amino acid sequence: CASSPRSLENTIYF.